This T cell receptor (beta chain) stems from a study of graft-versus-host responses after intestinal transplantation. At the level of the study: Multivisceral, liver-intestinal, or isolated intestinal transplants were given to recipients. Every transplant recipient was induced with anti-thymocyte globulin, then maintained on tacrolimus and steroids for two to three years.

Trimming cost V 5 bases and J 0 bases, with 17 bases left between them. Germline V gene sequence: CDR1 WSHSY, CDR2 SAAADI. The CDR3 has 16 amino acids. Data came from immunoSEQ multiplex PCR; TCRdb stores just in-frame clones and leaves some out. The profile shows tens of thousands of clones, around 91% of them singletons. General study results and limits: HvG clone declines early post-transplant were associated with peak circulating GvH levels. Individuals carrying graft-donor T cell macrochimerism showed high graft-versus-host to host-versus-graft clonal ratios in allografts.

Comments on this clone: What it recognizes is unknown.

The chain couples TRBV10-2 to TRBJ2-7; weak D call: TRBD1 (5 bases). The starting material was PBMCs, obtained about 120 days after intestinal transplantation. The clonotype comes from a human patient who received an intestinal transplant, so some T cells may come from the graft donor. CDR3 bases: TGCGCCAGCAGTCAATACAGGTTCACGAGCTCCTACGAGCAGTACTTC. Protein sequence: CASSQYRFTSSYEQYF.